These T cell receptor beta chains were read from a single sample in a study of CD8+CD57+ T cells in acquired aplastic anemia. A single record per CDR3 protein comes from TCRdb applying MiXCR to the reads. The data hold about 290,000 distinct CDR3 sequences, with 45% to 65% observed a single time. The sequencing sample was made of sorted CD4+, CD8+, or CD8+CD57+ T cells (not recorded which) from PBMCs. The receptors come from a human donor with aplastic anemia. CDR3s include the opening cysteine and the closing phenylalanine or tryptophan. A D gene is named only where the DNA matches it firmly. The size entry is marked missing in some rows and otherwise reads once, few, many or a size class.

CDR3: CASSLNSVPLHF
DNA: TGTGCCAGCAGTTTGAATAGTGTCCCCCTCCACTTT
J: TRBJ1-6
V: TRBV12-3/TRBV12-4
D: .
size: few

CDR3: CASSHARQRKSLEQYF
DNA: TGTGCCAGCAGTCACGCACGGCAACGGAAGAGTCTCGAGCAGTACTTC
J: TRBJ2-7
V: TRBV7-8
D: .
size: .

CDR3: CAISGTSSSSGLAGTSEQYF
DNA: TGTGCCATCAGTGGGACTAGCAGCAGCTCCGGACTAGCGGGAACCAGTGAGCAGTACTTC
J: TRBJ2-7
V: TRBV10-3
D: TRBD2
size: once

CDR3: CASSPLAGVGDEQFF
DNA: TGTGCCAGCAGCCCCCTAGCGGGGGTCGGGGATGAGCAGTTCTTC
J: TRBJ2-1
V: TRBV7-9
D: TRBD2
size: .

CDR3: CASSYSGPSGSGREQFF
DNA: TGTGCCAGCAGTTACTCGGGGCCTAGCGGGAGTGGCAGAGAGCAGTTCTTC
J: TRBJ2-1
V: TRBV6-6
D: TRBD2
size: many

CDR3: CASKGVDTGELFF
DNA: TGTGCCAGCAAGGGGGTGGACACCGGGGAGCTGTTTTTT
J: TRBJ2-2
V: TRBV7-9
D: .
size: .

CDR3: CASSQGQAIAKNIQYF
DNA: TGTGCCAGCAGCCAGGGACAGGCCATAGCCAAAAACATTCAGTACTTC
J: TRBJ2-4
V: TRBV5-5
D: TRBD1
size: many

CDR3: CASSGTGGLAGEDEQFF
DNA: TGTGCCAGCAGTGGGACAGGGGGACTAGCGGGAGAGGATGAGCAGTTCTTC
J: TRBJ2-1
V: TRBV2
D: TRBD2
size: .

CDR3: CASSSPGLAGAEQYF
DNA: TGTGCCAGCAGTTCGCCCGGACTAGCGGGAGCCGAGCAGTACTTC
J: TRBJ2-7
V: TRBV6-5
D: TRBD2
size: .

CDR3: CATNVRRPF
DNA: TGTGCCACCAATGTGCGGCGCCCCTTC
J: TRBJ1-2
V: TRBV7-3
D: .
size: .

CDR3: CASSSWDVGELFF
DNA: TGTGCCAGCAGTTCCTGGGACGTCGGGGAGCTGTTTTTT
J: TRBJ2-2
V: TRBV6-5
D: .
size: .

CDR3: CASSDYQPQHF
DNA: TGTGCCAGCAGCGACTATCAGCCCCAGCATTTT
J: TRBJ1-5
V: TRBV6-1
D: .
size: .

CDR3: CSAQLAGEVKTQYF
DNA: TGCAGTGCTCAACTAGCGGGAGAGGTAAAGACCCAGTACTTC
J: TRBJ2-5
V: TRBV20-1
D: TRBD2
size: .

CDR3: CSARTVENSPLHF
DNA: TGCAGTGCTAGAACCGTAGAGAATTCACCCCTCCACTTT
J: TRBJ1-6
V: TRBV20-1
D: .
size: many

CDR3: CASIRLADTGELFF
DNA: TGTGCCAGCATTCGACTAGCGGACACCGGGGAGCTGTTTTTT
J: TRBJ2-2
V: TRBV2
D: TRBD2
size: many

CDR3: CAISTGLGLTEQYF
DNA: TGTGCCATCAGTACAGGGCTTGGTCTAACCGAGCAGTACTTC
J: TRBJ2-7
V: TRBV10-3
D: .
size: .

CDR3: CSASSVRNEQYF
DNA: TGCAGTGCCAGCAGTGTTAGGAACGAGCAGTACTTC
J: TRBJ2-7
V: TRBV20-1
D: .
size: .

CDR3: CATSRDRGQAYGYTF
DNA: TGTGCCACCAGCAGAGATCGGGGACAGGCGTATGGCTACACTTTC
J: TRBJ1-2
V: TRBV15
D: TRBD1
size: few

CDR3: CATSGASGGKFQETQYF
DNA: TGTGCCACCAGTGGGGCTAGCGGGGGGAAATTCCAAGAGACCCAGTACTTC
J: TRBJ2-5
V: TRBV24-1
D: TRBD2
size: many

CDR3: CASSIGWSSGTFWDTQYF
DNA: TGTGCCAGTAGTATAGGGTGGAGTAGCGGGACGTTTTGGGATACGCAGTATTTT
J: TRBJ2-3
V: TRBV19
D: TRBD2
size: .

CDR3: CASSRSQGREYF
DNA: TGTGCCAGCAGCCGTTCGCAGGGCCGAGAGTACTTC
J: TRBJ2-7
V: TRBV6-5
D: .
size: .

CDR3: CASSEWTSGIQETQYF
DNA: TGTGCCAGCAGTGAATGGACTAGCGGGATCCAAGAGACCCAGTACTTC
J: TRBJ2-5
V: TRBV6-1
D: TRBD2
size: .

CDR3: CASSQDLSGGNEQFF
DNA: TGTGCCAGCAGCCAAGATCTCAGCGGGGGAAATGAGCAGTTCTTC
J: TRBJ2-1
V: TRBV3-1
D: TRBD2
size: few

CDR3: CASSIGQGANYGYTF
DNA: TGTGCCAGTAGTATTGGGCAGGGAGCTAACTATGGCTACACCTTC
J: TRBJ1-2
V: TRBV19
D: .
size: many

CDR3: CSARSPSEQFF
DNA: TGCAGTGCTAGATCCCCGTCTGAGCAGTTCTTC
J: TRBJ2-1
V: TRBV20-1
D: .
size: .

CDR3: CASSRQDRGNGYEQYF
DNA: TGTGCCAGCAGTCGACAAGACAGGGGCAACGGCTACGAGCAGTACTTC
J: TRBJ2-7
V: TRBV7-9
D: TRBD1
size: few

CDR3: CASSELAGAYEQYF
DNA: TGTGCCAGCAGTGAACTAGCGGGGGCCTACGAGCAGTACTTC
J: TRBJ2-7
V: TRBV6-1
D: TRBD2
size: .

CDR3: CASLDRGAEAFF
DNA: TGTGCCAGCCTGGACAGGGGGGCTGAAGCTTTCTTT
J: TRBJ1-1
V: TRBV19
D: TRBD1
size: .

CDR3: CASSVAGGFTNTEAFF
DNA: TGTGCCAGCAGCGTAGCTGGGGGCTTTACTAACACTGAAGCTTTCTTT
J: TRBJ1-1
V: TRBV9
D: .
size: .

CDR3: CASSGIEETQYF
DNA: TGTGCCAGCAGCGGAATAGAGGAGACCCAGTACTTC
J: TRBJ2-5
V: TRBV7-4
D: .
size: .

CDR3: CASSPPGSQETQYF
DNA: TGTGCCAGCTCACCACCAGGGTCCCAAGAGACCCAGTACTTC
J: TRBJ2-5
V: TRBV18
D: .
size: many

CDR3: CASSLGSGEQYF
DNA: TGTGCCAGCAGTTTAGGGTCGGGCGAGCAGTACTTC
J: TRBJ2-7
V: TRBV12-3/TRBV12-4
D: .
size: many

CDR3: CSASPSGRGEQYF
DNA: TGCAGTGCCAGTCCTAGCGGGAGAGGGGAGCAGTACTTC
J: TRBJ2-7
V: TRBV20-1
D: TRBD2
size: .

CDR3: CASSLQDNYGYTF
DNA: TGTGCCAGCAGTTTACAGGATAACTATGGCTACACCTTC
J: TRBJ1-2
V: TRBV12-3/TRBV12-4
D: .
size: .